Shown below are 18 T cell receptor beta chains from a single sample sequenced in a study of CD8 T cells in Susac syndrome. Random hexamers were used to reverse transcribe the RNA input (about 0.5 to 1 ug). MiXCR, applied by TCRdb to the immunoSEQ multiplex PCR reads, yields one record per CDR3 protein. Of about 170,000 distinct CDR3 sequences in the sample, approximately 94% were seen once. What was sequenced was CD4+ T cells from PBMCs. The receptors derive from a human donor with Susac syndrome.

The chain joins TRBV30 to TRBJ2-3, with 7 bases identical to TRBD2. This CDR3 is built from 15 residues. With V trimmed by 5 bases and J by 2 bases, 10 bases remained unmatched. Germline CDR1 is GTSNPN and CDR2 is SVGIG (reference sequence). CDR3 region: CAWVTQAGITDTQYF. The CDR3 region has the DNA TGTGCCTGGGTGACGCAAGCGGGAATCACAGATACGCAGTATTTT. Full variable domain (remainder filled in from reference TRBV30 and TRBJ2-3): SQTIHQWPATLVQPVGSPLSLECTVEGTSNPNLYWYRQAAGRGLQLLFYSVGIGQISSEVPQNLSASRPQDRQFILSSKKLLLSDSGFYLCAWVTQAGITDTQYFGPGTRLTVL.

The J gene is TRBJ2-5, the V gene TRBV2, with 16 bases that match TRBD2. The length of the CDR3 is 18 residues. Looked up from germline, CDR1 is SNHLY and CDR2 is FYNNEI. Losses at the gene ends were 6 bases for V and 3 bases for J; bases not matched to a gene: 10. In DNA, the CDR3 is TGTGCCAGCAGACCGCCGGGACTAGCGGGAGGGCCGGAAGAGACCCAGTACTTC. It translates to CASRPPGLAGGPEETQYF.

The chain joins TRBV9 to TRBJ2-1; D unclear. The V end was cut by 0 bases, the J end by 8 bases, with 6 bases between. In germline, CDR1 is SGDLS, CDR2 YYNGEE. This CDR3 comprises 12 residues. DNA for the CDR3: TGTGCCAGCAGCGTAGCTACGGATGAGCAGTTCTTC. This codes for CASSVATDEQFF.

This clonotype was counted once. The chain is built from TRBV5-6 and TRBJ2-3; 11 bases are shared with TRBD2. Trimming cost V 4 bases and J 4 bases; bases outside gene matches: 8. The germline gives CDR1 SGHDT, CDR2 YYEEEE. The CDR3 runs to 16 residues. Here the CDR3 DNA reads TGTGCCAGCAGCGCTTCACTAGCGGGAGCCCCAGATACGCAGTATTTT. Its protein product is CASSASLAGAPDTQYF.

V gene TRBV20-1 combines with J gene TRBJ2-1; a possible D gene is TRBD2 (6 bases). The CDR3 spans 13 residues. The germline CDR1 and CDR2 sequences are DFQATT and SNEGSKA (reference sequence). V lost 3 bases to trimming and J lost 4 bases, with 10 bases between them. This CDR3 is CSARPGAYNEQFF. CDR3 sequence (DNA): TGCAGTGCTAGGCCGGGAGCTTACAATGAGCAGTTCTTC.

V gene TRBV9 combines with J gene TRBJ2-3, with 7 bases identical to TRBD1. The length of the CDR3 is 16 residues. After removal of 4 bases from V and 1 base from J, the junction contained 9 bases not matched to a gene. CDR1 and CDR2 from the germline V gene are SGDLS and YYNGEE. The CDR3 loop is CASSLRTGGGTDTQYF. In DNA, the CDR3 is TGTGCCAGCAGCCTCCGGACAGGTGGAGGCACAGATACGCAGTATTTT.

The V and J genes are TRBV13 and TRBJ2-5; D is possibly TRBD2 (6 bases). Trimming took off 4 bases at V and 2 bases at J, with 17 bases between the two ends. Germline CDR1 reads PRHDT; CDR2 reads FYEKMQ (reference sequence). The CDR3 is made up of 16 amino acids. CDR3 in amino acids: CASSSRESVLQETQYF. CDR3 nucleotides: TGTGCCAGCAGCTCCCGGGAGTCAGTCCTTCAAGAGACCCAGTACTTC.

This clonotype came up once. The chain is built from TRBV7-2 and TRBJ2-1; D perhaps matches TRBD2 (5 bases). Per the germline V gene, CDR1 is SGHTA and CDR2 is FQGNSA. Trimming took off 4 bases at V and 4 bases at J, with 14 bases between the two ends. This CDR3 contains 15 residues. CDR3 DNA sequence: TGTGCCAGCAGCTACCTCGGGGTTGAGTACAATGAGCAGTTCTTC. Translation: CASSYLGVEYNEQFF.

This clonotype was recorded once. The CDR3 nucleotides are TGCAGTGCTGCGACAGGGACAGGCAACAATGAGCAGTTCTTC. The encoded protein is CSAATGTGNNEQFF. V is TRBV20-1 and J is TRBJ2-1; 8 bases are a match to TRBD1. V dropped 5 bases and J dropped 5; count of bases not matched to a gene: 8. The CDR3 length is 14 residues. CDR1 is DFQATT and CDR2 is SNEGSKA in the germline V gene (reference sequence).

The J gene is TRBJ2-3, the V gene TRBV4-3, with TRBD2 matching 7 bases. With 1 base clipped from V and 14 bases from J, the junction kept 6 bases outside the gene matches. Germline CDR1 LGHNA, CDR2 YSLEER. CDR3 length: 12 amino acids. DNA of the CDR3: TGCGCCAGCAGCCAAGGGGGGGGTAGATTGTATTTT. As protein: CASSQGGGRLYF.

The chain recombines TRBV29-1 with TRBJ2-7, with D perhaps TRBD1 (7 bases). This CDR3 region has 16 residues. V was shortened by 3 bases and J by 3 bases, with 21 bases between the two germline ends. Germline V gene sequence: CDR1 SQVTM, CDR2 ANQGSEA. The chain's CDR3 is CSVEGGRGGSYYEQYF. The CDR3 DNA reads TGCAGCGTTGAGGGGGGCCGAGGGGGCTCTTACTACGAGCAGTACTTC.

The V call is TRBV29-1, the J call TRBJ1-2; a weak D match, TRBD1 (6 bases). V dropped 6 bases and J dropped 8 bases, with 16 bases sitting between them. Per the germline V gene, CDR1 is SQVTM and CDR2 is ANQGSEA. The CDR3 extends over 12 amino acids. CDR3 sequence reads: CSVVAGADGYTF. The CDR3 bases are TGCAGCGTCGTCGCAGGGGCAGACGGCTACACCTTC.

The chain's CDR3 is CASSPGTNWNEQFF. DNA of the CDR3: TGTGCCAGCAGCCCAGGGACTAATTGGAATGAGCAGTTCTTC. The chain uses TRBV7-8 and TRBJ2-1; 7 bases line up with TRBD2. The V segment lost 5 bases and the J segment 7 bases; nucleotides outside the gene matches: 8. The CDR3 spans 14 residues. CDR1 is SGHVS, CDR2 FQNEAQ, per germline.

This chain joins TRBV2 and TRBJ2-5, with D possibly TRBD2 on 6 matching bases. CDR1 and CDR2 from the germline V gene are SNHLY and FYNNEI. This CDR3 is built from 15 residues. The V end was cut by 6 bases, the J end by 5 bases, with 19 bases between. Written as DNA, the CDR3 is TGTGCCAGCAGGAACGAACGGATAGGAGGGGAGACCCAGTACTTC. The encoded protein is CASRNERIGGETQYF.

The chain couples TRBV5-1 to TRBJ2-3; D is perhaps TRBD2 (6 bases). The V gene's germline CDR1 is SGHRS and CDR2 YFSETQ. Deletions cut 4 bases from V and 4 bases from J, with 13 bases between. The CDR3 has 14 amino acids. The CDR3 coding sequence is TGCGCCAGCAGCCCAGCAGCGGGCGCAGATACGCAGTATTTT. As protein: CASSPAAGADTQYF.

The chain couples TRBV7-2 to TRBJ2-5; 15 bases agree with TRBD2. CDR3 length equals 15 residues. V lost 1 base to trimming and J lost 9 bases; unmatched junction nucleotides: 3. Germline V lookup: CDR1 SGHTA, CDR2 FQGNSA. CDR3 in amino acids: CASSLGWTSGGAQYF. The CDR3 DNA reads TGTGCCAGCAGCTTAGGTTGGACTAGCGGGGGGGCCCAGTACTTC.

This chain joins TRBV27 and TRBJ1-5; D remains unclear. Per the germline V gene, CDR1 is MNHEY and CDR2 is SMNVEV (reference sequence). The ends were cut back, 3 bases at V and 1 base at J, with 10 bases in the middle. There are 15 residues in the CDR3. The CDR3 region is CASSFNGVSNQPQHF. The CDR3 region has the DNA TGTGCCAGCAGTTTTAACGGGGTCAGCAATCAGCCCCAGCATTTT.

This sequence joins TRBV9 and TRBJ1-4; D is perhaps TRBD1 (5 bases). Trimming took 2 bases from V and 0 from J, leaving 11 bases between them. CDR1 is SGDLS, CDR2 YYNGEE, per germline. The CDR3 totals 16 residues. Here the CDR3 reads CASSVQGRPTNEKLFF. CDR3 coding DNA: TGTGCCAGCAGCGTCCAGGGCCGTCCAACTAATGAAAAACTGTTTTTT.